This entry describes one TCR beta chain. Only in-frame clones appear in the TCRdb table, and some are missing; sequencing was by immunoSEQ multiplex PCR. The sample holds about 150,000 clones, approximately 92% seen once. These data belong to a study of control samples from healthy donors and cancer patients. Germline assignment: CDR1 MGHRA and CDR2 YSYEKL. V shed 1 base and J 8 bases; nucleotides not matched to a gene: 10. The CDR3 is made up of 16 amino acids. The source material was blood. This sequence joins TRBV4-1 and TRBJ2-3, with 9 bases matching TRBD1. The clonotype comes from a woman between 40 and 50 years old in good health. This CDR3 is CASSQVPTGGQGTQYF. The CDR3 region has the DNA TGCGCCAGCAGCCAAGTCCCCACAGGGGGCCAGGGTACGCAGTATTTT.